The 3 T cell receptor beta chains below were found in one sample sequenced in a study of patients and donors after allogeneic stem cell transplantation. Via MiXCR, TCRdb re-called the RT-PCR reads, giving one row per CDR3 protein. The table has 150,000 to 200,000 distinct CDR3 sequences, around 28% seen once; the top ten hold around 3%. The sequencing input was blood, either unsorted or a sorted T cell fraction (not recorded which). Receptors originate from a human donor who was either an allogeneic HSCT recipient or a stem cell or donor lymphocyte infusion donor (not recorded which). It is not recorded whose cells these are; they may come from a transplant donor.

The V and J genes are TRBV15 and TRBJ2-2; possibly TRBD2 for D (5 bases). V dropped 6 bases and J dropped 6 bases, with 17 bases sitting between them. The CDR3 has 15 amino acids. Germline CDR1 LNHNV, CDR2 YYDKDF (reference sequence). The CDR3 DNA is TGTGCCACCAGTCCGAGCGAGGGAAGGGCCGGGGAGCTGTTTTTT. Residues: CATSPSEGRAGELFF.

The CDR3 region is CSARDGGHGVGQFF. The CDR3 DNA sequence: TGCAGTGCTAGAGATGGAGGGCACGGGGTGGGGCAGTTCTTC. This rearrangement joins TRBV20-1 to TRBJ2-1, with a tentative D call TRBD2 (6 bases). Germline CDR1 is DFQATT and CDR2 is SNEGSKA (reference sequence). The CDR3 has 14 amino acids. Between the trimmed V and J ends, which lost 0 bases and 12 bases, there was a span of 18 bases.

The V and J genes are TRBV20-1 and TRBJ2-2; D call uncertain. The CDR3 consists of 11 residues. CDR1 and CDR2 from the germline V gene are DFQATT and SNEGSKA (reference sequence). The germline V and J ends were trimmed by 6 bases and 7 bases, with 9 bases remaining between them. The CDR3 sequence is CSAALGGELFF. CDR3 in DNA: TGCAGTGCCGCCTTGGGCGGGGAGCTGTTTTTT.